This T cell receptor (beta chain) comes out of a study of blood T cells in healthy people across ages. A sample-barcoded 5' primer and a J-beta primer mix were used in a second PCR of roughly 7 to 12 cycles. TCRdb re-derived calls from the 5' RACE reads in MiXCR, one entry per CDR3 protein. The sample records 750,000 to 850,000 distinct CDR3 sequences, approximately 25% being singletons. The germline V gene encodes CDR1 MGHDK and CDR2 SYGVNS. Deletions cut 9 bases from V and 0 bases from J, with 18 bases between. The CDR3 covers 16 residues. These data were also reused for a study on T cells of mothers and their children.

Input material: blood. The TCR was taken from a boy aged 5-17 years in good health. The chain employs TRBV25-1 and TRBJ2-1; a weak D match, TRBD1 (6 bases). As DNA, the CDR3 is TGTGCCAGAAAACCAGTTACAGGGTTCTCCTACAATGAGCAGTTCTTC. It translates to CARKPVTGFSYNEQFF.